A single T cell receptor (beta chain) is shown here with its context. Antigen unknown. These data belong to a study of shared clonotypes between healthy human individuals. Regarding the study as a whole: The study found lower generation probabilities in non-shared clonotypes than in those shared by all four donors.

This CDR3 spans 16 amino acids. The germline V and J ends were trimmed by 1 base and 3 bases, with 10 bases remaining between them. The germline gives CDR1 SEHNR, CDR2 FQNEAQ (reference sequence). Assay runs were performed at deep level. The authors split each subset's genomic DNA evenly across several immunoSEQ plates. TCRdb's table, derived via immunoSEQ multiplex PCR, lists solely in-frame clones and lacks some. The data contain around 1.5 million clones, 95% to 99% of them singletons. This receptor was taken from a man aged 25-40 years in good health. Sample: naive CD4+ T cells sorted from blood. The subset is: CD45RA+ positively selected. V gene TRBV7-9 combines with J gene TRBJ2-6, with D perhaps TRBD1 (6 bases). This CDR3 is CASSLVTGNGANVLTF. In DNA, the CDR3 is TGTGCCAGCAGCTTAGTAACAGGGAATGGGGCCAACGTCCTGACTTTC.